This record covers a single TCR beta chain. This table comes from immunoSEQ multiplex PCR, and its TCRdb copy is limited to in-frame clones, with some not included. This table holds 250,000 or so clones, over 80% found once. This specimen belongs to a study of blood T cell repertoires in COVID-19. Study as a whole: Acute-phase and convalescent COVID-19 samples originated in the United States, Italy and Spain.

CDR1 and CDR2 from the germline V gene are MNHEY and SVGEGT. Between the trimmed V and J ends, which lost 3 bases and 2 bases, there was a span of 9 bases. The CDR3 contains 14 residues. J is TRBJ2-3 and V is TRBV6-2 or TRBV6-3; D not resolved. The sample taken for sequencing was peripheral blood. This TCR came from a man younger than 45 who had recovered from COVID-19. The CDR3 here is CASSYGQYTDTQYF. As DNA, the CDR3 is TGTGCCAGCAGTTATGGTCAGTACACAGATACGCAGTATTTT.